The present entry profiles one TCR beta chain with its context. These data belong to a study of blood T cell repertoires in COVID-19. Generated by immunoSEQ multiplex PCR, the TCRdb table keeps only in-frame clones and is missing some. The sample consists of around 70,000 clones, approximately 80% of them appearing once. CDR3 size: 14 residues. Germline CDR1 is SGHRS and CDR2 is YFSETQ. V was clipped by 4 bases and J by 4 bases; unmatched bases: 8. The receptor's source is a human donor in a cohort sampled during active COVID-19. The chain couples TRBV5-1 to TRBJ2-7; 7 nucleotides line up with TRBD2. The sequenced sample was peripheral blood. The CDR3 coding sequence is TGCGCCAGCAGCCTCCTCTCCGGGGGGTACGAGCAGTACTTC. Translation: CASSLLSGGYEQYF.